The clone carrying this T cell receptor (beta chain) was seen once. What it recognizes is unknown. This CDR3 region has 17 residues. The sample is drawn from a study of T cell responses to AZD1222 COVID-19 vaccine. Regarding the study as a whole: Spike-specific TCRs gained breadth and depth after people received two AZD1222 doses.

The method was immunoSEQ multiplex PCR; TCRdb's version includes in-frame clones alone and lacks a portion of them. The sample lists roughly 89,000 clones; roughly 90% were seen once. The gene calls are TRBV12-2 and TRBJ2-6; whether TRBD1, the table's D call, matches the DNA was not checked. TRBV12-2 is marked as a pseudogene. This TCR derives from an adult in good health. The sequencing here drew on peripheral blood, taken on day 0 of MenACWY control vaccination. The CDR3 protein is CASRLLVTQSRANVLTF. In nucleotides, the CDR3 is TGTGCAAGTCGCTTGCTCGTCACACAAAGTCGGGCCAACGTCCTGACTTTC.